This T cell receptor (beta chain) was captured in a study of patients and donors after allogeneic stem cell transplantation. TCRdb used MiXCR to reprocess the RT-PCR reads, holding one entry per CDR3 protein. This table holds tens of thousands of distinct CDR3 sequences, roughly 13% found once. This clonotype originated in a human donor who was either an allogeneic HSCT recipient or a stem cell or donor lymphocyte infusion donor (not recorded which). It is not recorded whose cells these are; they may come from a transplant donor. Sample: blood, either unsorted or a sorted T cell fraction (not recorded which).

The CDR3 coding sequence is TGCAGCGTTGAACCAGCGGGAGGGCCCTACAATGAGCAGTTCTTC. This gives the protein CSVEPAGGPYNEQFF. V is TRBV29-1 and J is TRBJ2-1; 10 bases map to TRBD2. This CDR3 spans 15 amino acids. CDR1 is SQVTM, CDR2 ANQGSEA, per germline. V was clipped by 2 bases and J by 2 bases; unmatched bases: 3.